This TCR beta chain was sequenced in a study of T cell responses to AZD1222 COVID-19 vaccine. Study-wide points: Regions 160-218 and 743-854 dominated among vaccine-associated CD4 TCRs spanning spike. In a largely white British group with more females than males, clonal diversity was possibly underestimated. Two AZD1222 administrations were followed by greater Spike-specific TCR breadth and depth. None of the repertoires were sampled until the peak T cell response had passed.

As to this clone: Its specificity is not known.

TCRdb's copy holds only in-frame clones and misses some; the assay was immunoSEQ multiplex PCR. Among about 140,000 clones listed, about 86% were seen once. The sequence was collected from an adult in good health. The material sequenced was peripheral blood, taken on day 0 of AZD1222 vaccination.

The CDR3 sequence is CASSAGGIQETQYF. The CDR3 DNA reads as TGTGCCAGCAGTGCGGGAGGGATACAAGAGACCCAGTACTTC. The gene calls are TRBV2 and TRBJ2-5; 8 bases match TRBD2. J gave up 2 bases and V 4 bases, and 3 bases lay outside the gene matches. Per the germline V gene, CDR1 is SNHLY and CDR2 is FYNNEI. CDR3 length equals 14 residues.